The 7 T cell receptor beta chains below were found in one sample sequenced in a study of regulatory and conventional T cells in RAG deficiency. Some clones are missing from TCRdb's copy, which holds only in-frame ones; the method was immunoSEQ multiplex PCR. The repertoire holds tens of thousands of clones, with almost 96% as singletons. Genomic DNA came from blood conventional CD4+ T cells gated CD25-low CD127-high. These same records also appear under a second study, on regulatory T cells. That report notes: Primers: 52 TRBV forward and 13 TRBJ reverse.

Sequencing used CD25- CD4+ T cells sorted from blood. These receptors came from a human donor in good health.

The rearrangement uses TRBV4-1 and TRBJ2-1, with D tentatively TRBD1 (6 bases). This CDR3 has 14 amino acids. V was shortened by 3 bases and J by 8 bases, with 14 bases between the two germline ends. Germline V gives CDR1 MGHRA, CDR2 YSYEKL. CDR3 nucleotide sequence: TGCGCCAGCAGCCAGCCTGCCAGGGGCCATGAGCAGTTCTTC. It is translated as CASSQPARGHEQFF.

The rearrangement uses TRBV15 and TRBJ2-2; D uncertain. The ends were cut back, 2 bases at V and 4 bases at J, with 20 bases in the middle. The CDR3 is 18 amino acids. Per the germline V gene, CDR1 is LNHNV and CDR2 is YYDKDF (reference sequence). DNA of the CDR3: TGTGCCACCAGCAGACGCCTCGGCCCAGGCTTCAGCACCGGGGAGCTGTTTTTT. Amino acids: CATSRRLGPGFSTGELFF.

The V call is TRBV7-3, the J call TRBJ2-1; TRBD2 aligns across 11 bases. With V trimmed by 2 bases and J by 6 bases, 0 bases remained unmatched. Germline values: CDR1 SGHTA, CDR2 FQGTGA. This CDR3 contains 14 residues. CDR3: CASSLGTSGNEQFF. The CDR3 DNA follows: TGTGCCAGCAGCTTAGGGACTAGCGGCAATGAGCAGTTCTTC.

The gene calls are TRBV30 and TRBJ1-3, with 7 bases that match TRBD1. The CDR3 has 15 amino acids. J was trimmed by 1 base and V by 5 bases; bases with no gene match: 8. Germline-derived CDR1 and CDR2 are GTSNPN and SVGIG (reference sequence). CDR3 in DNA: TGTGCCTGGGGGGAAGGACAGGTTTCTGGAAACACCATATATTTT. It is translated as CAWGEGQVSGNTIYF.

This clone occurred once. V usage is TRBV5-1 and J usage is TRBJ2-7; possible D gene TRBD2, 5 bases. The length of the CDR3 is 13 residues. The germline V gene has CDR1 SGHRS and CDR2 YFSETQ. Trimming took 4 bases from V and 5 from J, leaving 13 bases between them. CDR3 bases: TGCGCCAGCAGCCCCGTGATGGAGGACGAGCAGTACTTC. Protein sequence: CASSPVMEDEQYF.

The gene calls are TRBV5-1 and TRBJ1-1; 9 positions match TRBD1. This CDR3 spans 16 amino acids. J lost 8 bases, V lost 4 bases, and 15 bases had no gene match. CDR1 is SGHRS, CDR2 YFSETQ, per germline. The CDR3 loop reads CASSRSTLTGGEEAFF. CDR3 nucleotides: TGCGCCAGCAGCCGGAGCACCCTTACAGGGGGCGAGGAAGCTTTCTTT. The variable domain in full, with the rest retrieved from reference TRBV5-1 and TRBJ1-1, is KAGVTQTPRYLIKTRGQQVTLSCSPISGHRSVSWYQQTPGQGLQFLFEYFSETQRNKGNFPGRFSGRQFSNSRSEMNVSTLELGDSALYLCASSRSTLTGGEEAFFGQGTRLTVV.

The chain links TRBV28 to TRBJ1-2, with D maybe TRBD1 (6 bases). The CDR3 runs 14 residues. Germline CDR1 is MDHEN and CDR2 is SYDVKM. Trimming removed 4 bases from V and 8 bases from J, with 17 bases in between. The DNA of the CDR3 is TGTGCCAGCAGTTCTACCGGGACAAACATAGGCTACACCTTC. This gives the protein CASSSTGTNIGYTF.